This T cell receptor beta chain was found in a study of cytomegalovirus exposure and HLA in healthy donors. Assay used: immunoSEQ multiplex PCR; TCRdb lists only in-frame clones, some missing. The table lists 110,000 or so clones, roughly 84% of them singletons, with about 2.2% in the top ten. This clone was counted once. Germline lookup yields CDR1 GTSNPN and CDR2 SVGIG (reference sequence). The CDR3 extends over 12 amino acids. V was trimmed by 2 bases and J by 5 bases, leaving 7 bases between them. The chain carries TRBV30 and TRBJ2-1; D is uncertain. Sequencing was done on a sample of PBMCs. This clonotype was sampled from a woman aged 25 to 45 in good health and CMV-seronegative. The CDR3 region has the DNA TGTGCCTGGAGTTTAGTCCACAATGAGCAGTTCTTC. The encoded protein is CAWSLVHNEQFF.